This T cell receptor (beta chain) was sequenced in a study of blood T cell repertoires in COVID-19. Study overall: Samples taken during acute and convalescent COVID-19 were collected in the United States, Italy and Spain. Sources were T cells, B-cell-depleted T cells, or PBMCs; the material itself was cDNA or gDNA.

Enrollees, about 18 to 89 years old, lived in 25 or so US areas. As processed by the authors: For nucleated cells, counts were estimated from reference gene primer amplification. Data came from immunoSEQ multiplex PCR; TCRdb stores just in-frame clones and leaves some out. That table furnishes V, J and clone size, whereas the DNA furnished D and trimming. The sample carries 200,000 to 300,000 clones, over 80% recorded once. The CDR3 contains 14 residues. The germline CDR1 and CDR2 sequences are MNHEY and SMNVEV (reference sequence). V was cut by 2 bases and J by 7 bases, with 15 bases left in between.

This TCR was sampled from a man aged 45-60 years who had been exposed to COVID-19. Sequenced sample: PBMCs or T cells enriched from blood (not recorded which). This chain uses TRBV27 with TRBJ2-7, with D maybe TRBD2 (7 bases). CDR3 nucleotide sequence: TGTGCCAGCAGTTTAGTGGGGGGGGCAGGAGAGCAGTACGTC. Translation gives CASSLVGGAGEQYV.